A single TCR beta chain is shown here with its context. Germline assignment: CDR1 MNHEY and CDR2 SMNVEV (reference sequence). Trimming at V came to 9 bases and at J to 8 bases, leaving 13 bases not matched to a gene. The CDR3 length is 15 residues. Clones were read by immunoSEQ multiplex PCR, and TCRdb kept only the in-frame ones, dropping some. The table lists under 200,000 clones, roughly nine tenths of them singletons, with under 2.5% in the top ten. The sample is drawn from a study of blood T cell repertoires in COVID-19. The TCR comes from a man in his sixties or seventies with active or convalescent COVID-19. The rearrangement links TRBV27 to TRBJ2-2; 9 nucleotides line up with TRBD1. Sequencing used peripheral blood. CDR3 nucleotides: TGTGCCAGTTGGGGGGGACAGGGACATCAAGGGGAGCTGTTTTTT. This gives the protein CASWGGQGHQGELFF.